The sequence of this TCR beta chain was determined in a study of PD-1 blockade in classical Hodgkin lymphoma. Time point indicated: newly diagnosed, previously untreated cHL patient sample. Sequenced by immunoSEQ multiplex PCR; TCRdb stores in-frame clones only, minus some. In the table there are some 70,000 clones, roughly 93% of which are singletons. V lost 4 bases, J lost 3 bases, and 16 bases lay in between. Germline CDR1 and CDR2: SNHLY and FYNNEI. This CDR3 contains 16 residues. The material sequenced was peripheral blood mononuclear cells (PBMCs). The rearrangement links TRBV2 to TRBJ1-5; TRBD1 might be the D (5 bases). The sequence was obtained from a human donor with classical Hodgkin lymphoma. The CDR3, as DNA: TGTGCCAGCAGTGCTTGGGGCAGGGACCACAATCAGCCCCAGCATTTT. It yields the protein CASSAWGRDHNQPQHF.